The sequence of this T cell receptor beta chain was determined in a study of blood T cell repertoires in COVID-19. Study-level background: The analysed material was cDNA or gDNA that came from T cells, B-cell-depleted T cells, or PBMCs.

Some clones are missing from TCRdb's copy, which holds only in-frame ones; the method was immunoSEQ multiplex PCR. The sample comprises more than 150,000 clones, approximately 80% of which are singletons, and more than 10% rests with the top ten. Enrolment of Seattle patients took place during active infection, and they were followed longitudinally. Germline CDR1 reads LGHNA; CDR2 reads YSLEER. V dropped 4 bases and J dropped 6; count of bases not matched to a gene: 10. This CDR3 is built from 16 residues. The sequence came from a woman older than 75 with COVID-19, enrolled during active disease. Material: peripheral blood. The rearrangement joins TRBV4-3 to TRBJ2-2; 8 nucleotides line up with TRBD2. Written as DNA, the CDR3 is TGCGCCAGCAGCCCACGGGTCTCCGGGGGGGCCGGGGAGCTGTTTTTT. Residues: CASSPRVSGGAGELFF.